This paragraph reports one TCR beta chain. These data originate in a study of blood T cell repertoires in COVID-19. Study background: Sites across the United States, Italy and Spain contributed samples from acute and convalescent COVID-19. PBMCs, B-cell-depleted T cells, or T cells provided the cDNA or gDNA that made up the material.

Germline CDR1 and CDR2: LGHNT and FRNRAP. This CDR3 has 14 residues. Trimming removed 6 bases at V and 1 base at J, with 9 bases between. In the original processing: From reference gene primer amplification, estimates of nucleated cell counts were derived. Sequencing was performed with immunoSEQ multiplex PCR; in TCRdb, only in-frame clones are kept and a portion is missing. Clone size and the V and J calls come from that table; the DNA yielded D and trimming. The sample holds about 210,000 clones, around three quarters seen once. Material: peripheral blood. The V and J genes are TRBV12-5 and TRBJ2-2; a possible D gene is TRBD1 (5 bases). The source is a woman between 70 and 85 years old with acute or convalescent COVID-19. CDR3 bases: TGTGCTAGTGGATACGGACAGAACACCGGGGAGCTGTTTTTT. Amino acids: CASGYGQNTGELFF.